Listed below are T cell receptor beta chains from one sample, sequenced in a study of blood T cell repertoires in COVID-19. Profiled with immunoSEQ multiplex PCR; TCRdb holds only in-frame clones, not every one. In the table there are some 160,000 clones, roughly 88% of which are singletons. The sequencing input was PBMCs or T cells enriched from blood (not recorded which). Every receptor here comes from a woman aged 45-65 years who had recovered from COVID-19. CDR3s include the opening cysteine and the closing phenylalanine or tryptophan. Part of the rows lack a size; the others show once, few, many or a class for expanded clones.

clone_size,cdr3_length,j_call,v_call,cdr3_aa
.,14,TRBJ2-2,TRBV30,CAWRLASNTGELFF
.,16,TRBJ1-2,TRBV19,CASSIVAGTGGDGYTF
.,14,TRBJ2-5,TRBV9,CASSVAAGRNDQYF
.,16,TRBJ2-5,TRBV5-1,CASSLASGGQGETQYF
.,15,TRBJ2-3,TRBV3-1/TRBV3-2,CASSPRDSGGDTQYF
.,17,TRBJ2-5,TRBV11-3,CASSSGTSGGLTETQYF
.,15,TRBJ2-5,TRBV27,CASRMTSAIGGTQYF
.,14,TRBJ1-1,TRBV18,CASQQKQGSGEAFF
.,16,TRBJ2-3,TRBV2,CASSEAKRGGPDTQYF
.,14,TRBJ1-2,TRBV11-3,CASSAGGSNYGYTF
.,15,TRBJ2-1,TRBV5-1,CASSTGLAGTPEQFF
.,16,TRBJ2-6,TRBV3-1/TRBV3-2,CASSHIRTSGANVLTF
few,16,TRBJ2-2,TRBV7-9,CASSRTGTGGGGELFF
.,14,TRBJ1-5,TRBV2,CASSSQYSNQPQHF
once,12,TRBJ2-3,TRBV6-5,CASKTGTDTQYF
.,16,TRBJ2-1,TRBV7-2,CASSLDRLAGGNEQFF
.,14,TRBJ1-2,TRBV27,CASSPLGRGGGYTF
.,15,TRBJ1-6,TRBV14,CASSRQGVGNSPLHF
.,13,TRBJ2-1,TRBV19,CASSVRGTYEQFF
.,14,TRBJ2-7,TRBV7-2,CASSATTGSYEQYF
.,14,TRBJ1-2,TRBV7-2,CASSSRQGGWGYTF
.,15,TRBJ1-1,TRBV10-3,CAITHKQGADTEAFF
.,12,TRBJ1-1,TRBV18,CASSPLSAEAFF
.,15,TRBJ1-1,TRBV11-1,CASSFGQAKREGAFF
few,15,TRBJ1-2,TRBV9,CASSVGDNLNYGYTF